Here is one TCR beta chain with its context. The data were obtained in a study of blood T cell repertoires in COVID-19. Study overall: Samples came from the United States, Italy and Spain, spanning acute and convalescent COVID-19. Sources were T cells, B-cell-depleted T cells, or PBMCs; the material itself was cDNA or gDNA.

V lost 1 base, J lost 3 bases, and 3 bases stayed unmatched. CDR3 length: 14 residues. In germline, CDR1 is SGHNT, CDR2 YYREEE (reference sequence). As handled by the study authors: Using reference gene primer amplification, nucleated cell counts were estimated. Data came from immunoSEQ multiplex PCR; TCRdb stores just in-frame clones and leaves some out. V, J and clone size reflect that table, while D and trimming were determined from the DNA. The table includes some 75,000 clones, about 86% detected once. J is TRBJ1-1 and V is TRBV5-4; 7 nucleotides align to TRBD1. Sequencing used peripheral blood. The TCR was taken from an elderly man with COVID-19, enrolled during active disease. CDR3 amino acids: CASSLRQGDTEAFF. The DNA of the CDR3 is TGTGCCAGCAGCTTGAGGCAGGGGGACACTGAAGCTTTCTTT.